These 11 T cell receptor beta chains came from one sample sequenced in a study of CXCR3-negative and CXCR3-positive naive CD8 T cells. UMI-labeled 5' RACE TRB cDNA libraries were prepared from the cells. Following a re-call of the 5' RACE reads, TCRdb has one entry per CDR3 protein and lacks DNA. This table holds 150,000 or so distinct CDR3 sequences. Sequenced material: naive CXCR3- CD8+ T cells from blood. The sample's subset: CD45RO-CCR7+CD27+CD95- naive CD8+ T cells lacking CXCR3 (TNR3-). Receptor source: a human donor in good health. Some clones in this sample may be carry-over from other donors' samples.

This chain links TRBV14 with TRBJ2-1; TCRdb indicates TRBD2, and absent DNA this call remains unverified. The germline CDR1 and CDR2 sequences are SGHDN and FVKESK. This CDR3 region has 16 residues. The CDR3 is CASSQATSGTYNEQFF. The full variable domain, with the rest looked up from reference TRBV14 and TRBJ2-1, is EAGVTQFPSHSVIEKGQTVTLRCDPISGHDNLYWYRRVMGKEIKFLLHFVKESKQDESGMPNNRFLAERTGGTYSTLKVQPAELEDSGVYFCASSQATSGTYNEQFFGPGTRLTVL.

This chain links TRBV5-1 with TRBJ2-7; there is no DNA to check the TCRdb D call of TRBD1. The CDR3 length is 15 residues. Germline CDR1 and CDR2: SGHRS and YFSETQ. The CDR3 region is CASSLERGPTYEQYF.

This chain connects TRBV4-1 to TRBJ2-7; TCRdb outputs TRBD1, but without DNA this stays unchecked. This CDR3 region has 15 residues. Germline-derived CDR1 and CDR2 are MGHRA and YSYEKL. The chain's CDR3 is CASSLMGQGFDEQYF.

The chain joins TRBV29-1 to TRBJ2-7; TCRdb lists TRBD2, though no DNA is available to test this call. Germline V CDR1 and CDR2: SQVTM, ANQGSEA. This CDR3 comprises 13 residues. CDR3 amino acids: CSAAGMAVYEQYF.

This chain uses TRBV9 with TRBJ2-1. This CDR3 region has 18 residues. CDR1 is SGDLS and CDR2 is YYNGEE in the germline V gene. CDR3 amino acids: CASSVVRCGGRSYNEQFF.

The V and J genes are TRBV13 and TRBJ2-1; TCRdb proposes TRBD2, but this gene call is untestable without DNA. This CDR3 spans 16 amino acids. Germline V lookup: CDR1 PRHDT, CDR2 FYEKMQ (reference sequence). CDR3 protein: CASSSIPGLAGNEQFF.

The chain is built from TRBV28 and TRBJ2-1; lacking DNA, the TRBD1 call made by TCRdb goes unchecked. The germline CDR1 and CDR2 sequences are MDHEN and SYDVKM. The CDR3 extends over 13 amino acids. CDR3 residues: CASSLGQAHEQFF.

The chain joins TRBV12-3 or TRBV12-4 to TRBJ2-7. This CDR3 has 12 residues. The CDR3: CASTRHAYEQYF.

This chain uses TRBV5-6 with TRBJ2-3; TCRdb selects TRBD1, and the lack of DNA leaves this call unchecked. Germline V gene sequence: CDR1 SGHDT, CDR2 YYEEEE. The CDR3 has 16 amino acids. CDR3 sequence reads: CASSLAPAGFTDTQYF.

V usage is TRBV25-1 and J usage is TRBJ2-5; TCRdb names TRBD2, which stays unverified in the absence of DNA. CDR1 is MGHDK and CDR2 is SYGVNS in the germline V gene. CDR3 size: 17 residues. CDR3 residues: CASSEGELAGYQETQYF.

The rearrangement uses TRBV28 and TRBJ2-7; TCRdb lists TRBD1, though no DNA is available to test this call. Germline V CDR1 and CDR2: MDHEN, SYDVKM. The CDR3 contains 15 residues. The CDR3 spells CASSYDRDSWYEQYF.